A selection of T cell receptor beta chains follows, all from one sample in a study of cytomegalovirus exposure and HLA in healthy donors. Method: immunoSEQ multiplex PCR; TCRdb's copy keeps in-frame clones and lacks some. The sample carries 90,000 to 100,000 clones, 9.4% recorded once. Sequencing was performed on PBMCs. The source of these receptors is a man aged 45-65 years in good health and CMV-seropositive. Both conserved end residues are part of each CDR3. Each record gives: V gene, D gene, clone size, J gene, CDR3 DNA, CDR3 protein. D genes are given only for firm matches. Only part of the rows carry a size: once, few, many, or a class if the clone is expanded.

>TRBV30|TRBD2|few|TRBJ2-7
TGTGCCTGGAGTGTAGCTAGCGGTTCCTACGAGCAGTACTTC
CAWSVASGSYEQYF
>TRBV10-3|TRBD1|many|TRBJ1-2
TGTGCCATCAGTGACGTTGAGGGGGCGACTAACTATGGCTACACCTTC
CAISDVEGATNYGYTF
>TRBV7-7|-|-|TRBJ2-3
TGTGCTAGCAGCTTAGGATGGAGCGGAACAGATACGCAGTATTTT
CASSLGWSGTDTQYF
>TRBV5-1|TRBD1|few|TRBJ1-1
TGCGCCAGCAGCTTGGGCGCAGGGGGCACTGAAGCTTTCTTT
CASSLGAGGTEAFF
>TRBV2|TRBD1|few|TRBJ1-2
TGTGCCAGCACCGTGATGACAGGGGGCTATTATGGCTACACCTTC
CASTVMTGGYYGYTF
>TRBV10-3|-|-|TRBJ2-2
TGTGCCATCACCCCAGGGAACACCGGGGAGCTGTTTTTT
CAITPGNTGELFF
>TRBV7-9|TRBD1|-|TRBJ2-2
TGTGCCAGCAGCACACTTCCGGGACAGGGACCCGGGGAGCTGTTTTTT
CASSTLPGQGPGELFF
>TRBV10-3|TRBD1|few|TRBJ1-1
TGTGCCATCAGTGAAGGGGGACAGGGGGCAGGCACTGAAGCTTTCTTT
CAISEGGQGAGTEAFF
>TRBV28|TRBD1|-|TRBJ2-1
TGTGCCAGCAGTTTCCGTAACAGGGGCGCCAATGAGCAGTTCTTC
CASSFRNRGANEQFF
>TRBV27|TRBD2|many|TRBJ2-7
TGTGCCAGCAGTTATTTACGCGGGGACTACCTCTACGAGCAGTACTTC
CASSYLRGDYLYEQYF
>TRBV7-8|-|few|TRBJ1-5
TGTGCCAGCGCCAAAGGGGTGGGGAATCAGCCCCAGCATTTT
CASAKGVGNQPQHF
>TRBV14|-|-|TRBJ1-3
TGTGCCAGCAGCCAAGATAGGAGGGTACGAGGAAACACCATATATTTT
CASSQDRRVRGNTIYF
>TRBV6-1|-|few|TRBJ2-7
TGTGCCAGCACTCGAGGGGGGGACGGACGCTACGAGCAGTACTTC
CASTRGGDGRYEQYF
>TRBV10-3|-|-|TRBJ2-1
TGTGCCATCAGTGATCCGGGTCTCGGTGAGCAGTTCTTC
CAISDPGLGEQFF
>TRBV28|TRBD2|few|TRBJ2-2
TGTGCCAGCAGTTTTTCTAGCGGGAGAACCGGGGAGCTGTTTTTT
CASSFSSGRTGELFF
>TRBV5-5|-|few|TRBJ2-7
TGTGCCAGCAGCCCGGAAACCGCTGGAGGGGTCGCCTACGAGCAGTACTTC
CASSPETAGGVAYEQYF
>TRBV5-1|-|few|TRBJ2-5
TGCGCCAGCAGCTTGGTTTTGGCGGGTGACCAAGAGACCCAGTACTTC
CASSLVLAGDQETQYF
>TRBV7-7|TRBD2|few|TRBJ2-1
TGTGCTAGCAGCTTGGGACTAGCGGGGAACTATGAGCAGTTCTTC
CASSLGLAGNYEQFF
>TRBV6-5|-|-|TRBJ2-7
TGTGCCAGCCACCCTCCGGGAGCTCGACGCACCGAGCAGTACTTC
CASHPPGARRTEQYF
>TRBV10-3|TRBD2|few|TRBJ2-7
TGTGCCATCAGTGCCTTGACTAGCGGCTACGAGCAGTACTTC
CAISALTSGYEQYF
>TRBV20-1|TRBD1|few|TRBJ1-2
TGCAGTGCCAGGGACAGCTATGGCTACACCTTC
CSARDSYGYTF
>TRBV2|TRBD2|-|TRBJ2-1
TGTGCCGTCCCTAGCGGGATAGGGGGCGATGAGCAGTTCTTC
CAVPSGIGGDEQFF
>TRBV4-1|-|few|TRBJ2-7
TGCGCCAGCAGCCAAGAACAGCAGGCTCCATACGAGCAGTACTTC
CASSQEQQAPYEQYF
>TRBV5-1|-|few|TRBJ2-1
TGCGCCAGCAGCTTGGTTGCGGACAATGAGCAGTTCTTC
CASSLVADNEQFF
>TRBV18|-|-|TRBJ1-2
TGTGCCAGCTCACTTCTCCGTGACAGCTATGGCTACACCTTC
CASSLLRDSYGYTF
>TRBV28|TRBD1|few|TRBJ2-7
TGTGCCAGCAGTTCTTTACAGGGGGCTCGCTCCTACGAGCAGTACTTC
CASSSLQGARSYEQYF
>TRBV28|-|-|TRBJ1-1
TGTGCCAGCACCACCCAAAAGCTGGGGAGCAGTAGTGTACCGGCTGAAGCTTTCTTT
CASTTQKLGSSSVPAEAFF
>TRBV6-6|TRBD1|-|TRBJ2-1
TGTGCCAGCAGTCCCCCGGGACAGGACAATGAGCAGTTCTTC
CASSPPGQDNEQFF
>TRBV14|-|-|TRBJ1-1
TGTGCCAGCAGCCAACTGTCAGGGCTGAACACTGAAGCTTTCTTT
CASSQLSGLNTEAFF
>TRBV5-6|TRBD1|-|TRBJ2-7
TGTGCCAGCAGCAGAGACAGGGGGTCCTACGAGCAGTACTTC
CASSRDRGSYEQYF
>TRBV30|-|-|TRBJ1-2
TGTGCCTGGACCGAGGGATGGGCTAACTATGGCTACACCTTC
CAWTEGWANYGYTF
>TRBV6-6|-|-|TRBJ2-7
TGTGCCAGCAGCCCCGGGATCGGGGGCTACGAGCAGTACTTC
CASSPGIGGYEQYF
>TRBV7-9|-|few|TRBJ1-1
TGTGCCAGCAGCTTTCATTTCAACAGGGACACTGAAGCTTTCTTT
CASSFHFNRDTEAFF
>TRBV29-1|-|few|TRBJ1-2
TGCAGCGTGATGCCCGAGGATTATGGCTACACCTTC
CSVMPEDYGYTF
>TRBV5-1|TRBD1|few|TRBJ2-1
TGCGCCAGCAGCGACGGGACAGGGGGCCTCAATGAGCAGTTCTTC
CASSDGTGGLNEQFF
>TRBV7-6|-|few|TRBJ1-3
TGTGCCAGCAGCTTAGCGGGCAGGGCCTCTGGAAACACCATATATTTT
CASSLAGRASGNTIYF
>TRBV27|-|-|TRBJ2-3
TGTGCCAGCAGTTTACGAGGTGATACGCAGTATTTT
CASSLRGDTQYF
>TRBV7-2|-|-|TRBJ1-5
TGTGCCAGCAGCAAACAGGGTAGGCAGCCCCAGCATTTT
CASSKQGRQPQHF
>TRBV19|-|few|TRBJ1-2
TGTGCCAGTAGTACCGGTAGCGAACACCGTTATGGCTACACCTTC
CASSTGSEHRYGYTF
>TRBV29-1|TRBD2|-|TRBJ2-1
TGCAGCGCCTTCAGCCTAGCGGGACTCTCCTACAATGAGCAGTTCTTC
CSAFSLAGLSYNEQFF
>TRBV5-1|TRBD1|few|TRBJ2-5
TGCGCCAGCAGCTTGGGACAGGGGGCAAGCCAAGAGACCCAGTACTTC
CASSLGQGASQETQYF
>TRBV7-9|-|-|TRBJ2-2
TGTGCCAGCAGCGCCCATGGGCAGGGCCCTGTCCCCGGGGAGCTGTTTTTT
CASSAHGQGPVPGELFF
>TRBV5-4|-|few|TRBJ2-7
TGTGCCAGCAGGGGGGGAGGAAGCTACGAGCAGTACTTC
CASRGGGSYEQYF
>TRBV6-1|TRBD2|-|TRBJ2-7
TGTGCCAGCAGTGAAGCAGTAGCGGGGAGCTCCTACGAGCAGTACTTC
CASSEAVAGSSYEQYF
>TRBV5-1|TRBD1|-|TRBJ1-1
TGCGCCAGCAGCGCTCCGGGACAGGGGATGAACACTGAAGCTTTCTTT
CASSAPGQGMNTEAFF
>TRBV11-2|TRBD1|few|TRBJ1-3
TGTGCCAGCAGCTTATCTCTCGGACAGGGGGGCAACACCATATATTTT
CASSLSLGQGGNTIYF
>TRBV7-9|TRBD1|few|TRBJ1-2
TGTGCCAGCAGCTTACTTCTCGGGACAGTATATGGCTACACCTTC
CASSLLLGTVYGYTF
>TRBV7-9|-|-|TRBJ1-2
TGTGCCAGCAGTCCCTCAGGGGATGGCTACACCTTC
CASSPSGDGYTF
>TRBV5-1|-|-|TRBJ2-3
TGCGCCAGCAGCCTGACAGGACCCGGGGATACGCAGTATTTT
CASSLTGPGDTQYF
>TRBV7-6|-|-|TRBJ2-1
TGTGCCAGCAGCTTGGGAGGAGGGGCGTATGAGCAGTTCTTC
CASSLGGGAYEQFF